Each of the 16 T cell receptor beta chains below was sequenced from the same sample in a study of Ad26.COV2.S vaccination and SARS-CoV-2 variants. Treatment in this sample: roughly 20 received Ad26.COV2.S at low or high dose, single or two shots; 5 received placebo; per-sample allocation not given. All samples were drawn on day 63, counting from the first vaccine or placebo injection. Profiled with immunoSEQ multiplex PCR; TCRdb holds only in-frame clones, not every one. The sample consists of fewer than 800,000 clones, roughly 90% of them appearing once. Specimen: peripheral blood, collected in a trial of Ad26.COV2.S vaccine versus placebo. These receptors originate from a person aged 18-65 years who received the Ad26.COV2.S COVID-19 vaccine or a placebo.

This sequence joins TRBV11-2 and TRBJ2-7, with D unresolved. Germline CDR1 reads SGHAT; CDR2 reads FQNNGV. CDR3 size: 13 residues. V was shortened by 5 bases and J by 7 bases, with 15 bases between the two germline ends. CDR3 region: CASSPPTGREQYF. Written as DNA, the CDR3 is TGTGCCAGCAGCCCCCCTACCGGGCGGGAGCAGTACTTC.

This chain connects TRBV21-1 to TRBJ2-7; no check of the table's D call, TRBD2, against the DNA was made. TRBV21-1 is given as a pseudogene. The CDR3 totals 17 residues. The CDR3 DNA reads TGTGCCAGCAGCAAAGGGGGACTAGCGGGAGGTCCCTACGAGCAGTACTTC. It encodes CASSKGGLAGGPYEQYF.

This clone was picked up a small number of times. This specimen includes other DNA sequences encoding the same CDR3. The DNA for the CDR3 is TGTGCCAGCAGCTTAGCATTAGCGGGTAAGGACGAGCAGTACTTC. Translating it yields CASSLALAGKDEQYF. The chain employs TRBV11-1 and TRBJ2-7; 7 positions match TRBD2. This CDR3 is built from 15 residues. The germline V gene encodes CDR1 SGHAT and CDR2 FQDESV (reference sequence). J lost 5 bases, V lost 0 bases, and 7 bases had no gene match.

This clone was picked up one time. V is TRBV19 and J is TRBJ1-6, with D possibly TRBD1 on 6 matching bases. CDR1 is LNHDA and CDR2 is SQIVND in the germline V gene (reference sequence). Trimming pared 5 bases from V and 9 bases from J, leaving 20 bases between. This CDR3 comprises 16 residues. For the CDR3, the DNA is TGTGCCAGTAGTCCTACCGGGGGCGTAGGGATTTCACCCCTCCACTTT. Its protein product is CASSPTGGVGISPLHF.

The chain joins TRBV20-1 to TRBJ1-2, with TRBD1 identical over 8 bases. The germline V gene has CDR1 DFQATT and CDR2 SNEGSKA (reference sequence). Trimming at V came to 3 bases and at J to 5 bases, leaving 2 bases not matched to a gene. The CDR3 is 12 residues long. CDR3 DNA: TGCAGTGCTAGTCGACAGGGGTATGGCTACACCTTC. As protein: CSASRQGYGYTF.

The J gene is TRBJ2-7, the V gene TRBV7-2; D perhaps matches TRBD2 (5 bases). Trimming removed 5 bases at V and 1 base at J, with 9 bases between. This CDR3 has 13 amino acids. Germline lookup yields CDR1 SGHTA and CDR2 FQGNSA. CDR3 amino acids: CASSPPGSYEQYF. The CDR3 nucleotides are TGTGCCAGCAGCCCTCCGGGGTCCTACGAGCAGTACTTC.

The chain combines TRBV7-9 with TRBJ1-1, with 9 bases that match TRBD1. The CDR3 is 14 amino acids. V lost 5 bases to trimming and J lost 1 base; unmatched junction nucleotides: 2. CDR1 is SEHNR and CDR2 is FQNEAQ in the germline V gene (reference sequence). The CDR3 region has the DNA TGTGCCAGCAGCAGACAGGGGGGGAACACTGAAGCTTTCTTT. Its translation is CASSRQGGNTEAFF.

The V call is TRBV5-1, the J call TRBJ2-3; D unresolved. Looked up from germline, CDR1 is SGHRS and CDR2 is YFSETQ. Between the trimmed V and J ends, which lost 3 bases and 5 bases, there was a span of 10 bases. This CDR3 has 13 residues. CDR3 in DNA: TGCGCCAGCAGCTCCCCCGGGCAAGATACGCAGTATTTT. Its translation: CASSSPGQDTQYF.

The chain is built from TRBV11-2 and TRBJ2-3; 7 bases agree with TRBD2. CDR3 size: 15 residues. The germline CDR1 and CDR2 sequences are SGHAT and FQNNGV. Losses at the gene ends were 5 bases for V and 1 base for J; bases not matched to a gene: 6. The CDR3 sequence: CASSGRDYRTDTQYF. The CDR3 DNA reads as TGTGCCAGCAGCGGCCGGGACTATCGCACAGATACGCAGTATTTT.

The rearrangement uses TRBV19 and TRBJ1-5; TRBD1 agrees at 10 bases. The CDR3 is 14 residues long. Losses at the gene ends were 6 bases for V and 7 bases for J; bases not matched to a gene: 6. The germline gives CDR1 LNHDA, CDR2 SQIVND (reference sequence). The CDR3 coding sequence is TGTGCCAGTAGCCGAGGGACAGGGGAGCAGCCCCAGCATTTT. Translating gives CASSRGTGEQPQHF.

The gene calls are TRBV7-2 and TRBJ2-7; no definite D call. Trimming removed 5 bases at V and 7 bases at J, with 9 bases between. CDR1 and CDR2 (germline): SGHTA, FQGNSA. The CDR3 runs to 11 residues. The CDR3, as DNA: TGTGCCAGCAGCACGCGGTTTGAGCAGTACTTC. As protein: CASSTRFEQYF.

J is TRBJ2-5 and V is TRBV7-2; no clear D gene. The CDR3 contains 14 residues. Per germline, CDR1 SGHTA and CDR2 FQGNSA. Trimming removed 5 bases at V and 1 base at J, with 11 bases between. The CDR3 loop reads CASSPTVIQETQYF. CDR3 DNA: TGTGCCAGCAGCCCCACGGTGATCCAAGAGACCCAGTACTTC.

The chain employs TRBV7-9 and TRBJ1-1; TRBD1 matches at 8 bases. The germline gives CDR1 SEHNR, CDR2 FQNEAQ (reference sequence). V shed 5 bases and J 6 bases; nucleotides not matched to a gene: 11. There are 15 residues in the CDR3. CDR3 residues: CASSPGQGLVSEAFF. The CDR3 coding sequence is TGTGCCAGCAGCCCCGGACAGGGTTTGGTCTCTGAAGCTTTCTTT.

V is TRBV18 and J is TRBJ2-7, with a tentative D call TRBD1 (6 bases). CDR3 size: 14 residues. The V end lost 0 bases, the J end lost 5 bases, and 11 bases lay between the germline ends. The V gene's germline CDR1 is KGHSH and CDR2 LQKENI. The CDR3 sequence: CASSPPGGRDEQYF. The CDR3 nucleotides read TGTGCCAGCTCACCACCTGGGGGCCGTGACGAGCAGTACTTC.

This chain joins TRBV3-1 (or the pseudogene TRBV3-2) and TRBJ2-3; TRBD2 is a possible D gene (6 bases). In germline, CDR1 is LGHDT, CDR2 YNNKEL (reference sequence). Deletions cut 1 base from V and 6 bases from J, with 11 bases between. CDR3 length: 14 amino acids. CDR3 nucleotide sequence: TGTGCCAGCAGCCAAGGTGCTGGGGGGGATACGCAGTATTTT. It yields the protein CASSQGAGGDTQYF.

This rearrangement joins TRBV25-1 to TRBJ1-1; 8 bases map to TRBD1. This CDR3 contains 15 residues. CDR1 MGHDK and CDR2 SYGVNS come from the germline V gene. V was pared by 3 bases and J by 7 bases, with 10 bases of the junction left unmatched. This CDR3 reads CASSDFDRGGGEAFF. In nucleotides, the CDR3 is TGTGCCAGCAGTGATTTTGACAGGGGAGGAGGTGAAGCTTTCTTT.